This T cell receptor (beta chain) was identified in a study of human T cells and chemical hapten exposure. Germline V gives CDR1 SGHVS, CDR2 FNYEAQ. This CDR3 is 14 amino acids long. Unmatched junction bases numbered 8, after V lost 5 bases and J lost 8 bases. Findings and limits, study-wide: The donors suffered from alopecia, so their immune response may not match that of healthy people. Sensitization with DPC brought no change to TCRs above 1 in 1000 in frequency.

Described time point: patch test 1, 2 weeks after DPC sensitization. Treatment meaning: therapeutic diphenylcyclopropenone sensitization with weekly scalp DPC. Ahead of applying each patch test, blood was sampled. Many counts were recorded for this clonotype. The antigen remains undetermined. The study used a library that attached unique molecular identifiers to individual cDNA molecules. TCRdb re-called the RACE reads with MiXCR, one entry per CDR3 protein. The table lists about 71,000 distinct CDR3 sequences, roughly 9.2% of them singletons. This chain links TRBV7-6 with TRBJ2-1; 8 bases map to TRBD2. This clonotype was sampled from a woman aged 40 to 50 with alopecia areata. Some clones in this sample may be carry-over from other donors' samples. The specimen was whole blood, collected in connection with sensitization to the hapten diphenylcyclopropenone (DPC). As DNA, the CDR3 is TGTGCCAGCAGCGCCGGCGCGGGGGGCTATGAGCAGTTCTTC. This encodes CASSAGAGGYEQFF.